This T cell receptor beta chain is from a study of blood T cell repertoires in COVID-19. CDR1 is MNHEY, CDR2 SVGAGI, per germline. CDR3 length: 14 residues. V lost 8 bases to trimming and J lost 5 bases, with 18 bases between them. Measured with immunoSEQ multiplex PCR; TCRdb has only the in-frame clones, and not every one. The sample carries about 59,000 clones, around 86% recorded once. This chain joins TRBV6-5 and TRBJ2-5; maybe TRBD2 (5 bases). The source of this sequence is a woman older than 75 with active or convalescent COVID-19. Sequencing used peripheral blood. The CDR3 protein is CASLGLGGSETQYF. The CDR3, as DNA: TGTGCCAGCCTTGGGTTGGGCGGGTCGGAGACCCAGTACTTC.